Presented here are 29 T cell receptor beta chains from one specimen sequenced in a study of T cells in Graves' hyperthyroidism and ophthalmopathy. RNA transcripts yielded amplified TCR beta CDR3 regions. The study used the HTBI primer set for a first-round RT-PCR of the TCR CDR3. MiXCR was run by TCRdb on the multiplex PCR reads, yielding one entry per CDR3 protein. The sample holds roughly 700,000 distinct CDR3 sequences, approximately 14% seen once. Sequencing was done on a sample of blood. These receptors all come from a woman aged 18-30 years with Graves' hyperthyroidism.

The chain combines TRBV7-3 with TRBJ2-5; no clear D gene. CDR1 SGHTA and CDR2 FQGTGA come from the germline V gene. The CDR3 spans 13 residues. Trimming cost V 7 bases and J 5 bases, with 14 bases left between them. The CDR3 sequence: CASTPKASETQYF. The CDR3 DNA reads as TGTGCCAGCACCCCTAAAGCGTCGGAGACCCAGTACTTC.

This clonotype was seen repeatedly, ten times or more. The V gene is TRBV6-1, the J gene TRBJ1-1; 9 bases line up with TRBD1. The CDR3 runs to 18 residues. V lost 6 bases to trimming and J lost 1 base; unmatched junction nucleotides: 15. Germline values: CDR1 MNHNS, CDR2 SASEGT. DNA for the CDR3: TGTGCCAGCAGGACGAGGGACAGGGCCATGGAATGGAACACTGAAGCTTTCTTT. Encoded protein: CASRTRDRAMEWNTEAFF.

This clonotype has ten or more counts. This chain joins TRBV30 and TRBJ1-1; perhaps TRBD1 as D (6 bases). The CDR3 totals 14 residues. CDR1 GTSNPN and CDR2 SVGIG come from the germline V gene (reference sequence). Trimming pared 3 bases from V and 4 bases from J, leaving 15 bases between. The CDR3 protein is CAWRMRGGSTEAFF. The CDR3 DNA reads as TGTGCCTGGAGAATGAGAGGGGGAAGCACTGAAGCTTTCTTT.

This clonotype was detected ten times or more. The chain combines TRBV13 with TRBJ2-7, with 9 bases fitting TRBD2. The CDR3 length is 17 residues. V lost 0 bases and J lost 1; bases outside the gene matches: 7. Germline CDR1 PRHDT, CDR2 FYEKMQ (reference sequence). The CDR3 here is CASSLGSGSVPSYEQYF. The CDR3 DNA is TGTGCCAGCAGCTTAGGTAGCGGGAGCGTCCCTTCCTACGAGCAGTACTTC.

This clonotype was observed a few times. The rearrangement uses TRBV7-9 and TRBJ2-7, with 8 bases aligning to TRBD2. Trimming took 7 bases from V and 0 from J; bases not matched to a gene: 5. CDR1 is SEHNR and CDR2 is FQNEAQ in the germline V gene (reference sequence). The CDR3 covers 14 residues. DNA for the CDR3: TGTGCCAGCAACAGCGGGGGAAGCTCCTACGAGCAGTACTTC. This gives the protein CASNSGGSSYEQYF.

V and J are TRBV2 and TRBJ2-3; tentative D call: TRBD1 (5 bases). Looked up from germline, CDR1 is SNHLY and CDR2 is FYNNEI. Trimming took off 7 bases at V and 6 bases at J, with 23 bases between the two ends. This CDR3 spans 16 amino acids. CDR3 sequence reads: CASNLLGEGVSDTQYF. DNA of the CDR3: TGTGCCAGCAACCTCTTAGGGGAAGGAGTCTCTGATACGCAGTATTTT.

This clonotype was recorded at least ten times. The chain combines TRBV20-1 with TRBJ1-1; D gene uncertain. The germline V gene has CDR1 DFQATT and CDR2 SNEGSKA (reference sequence). The CDR3 has 13 amino acids. The ends were cut back, 2 bases at V and 4 bases at J, with 11 bases in the middle. The CDR3 spells CSARRYVSTEAFF. The CDR3 DNA reads as TGCAGTGCTAGAAGGTACGTCAGCACTGAAGCTTTCTTT.

This clonotype has at least ten counts. The chain recombines TRBV20-1 with TRBJ2-7, with D hard to call. Trimming pared 0 bases from V and 2 bases from J, leaving 14 bases between. Per the germline V gene, CDR1 is DFQATT and CDR2 is SNEGSKA (reference sequence). This CDR3 comprises 15 residues. CDR3 in DNA: TGCAGTGCTAGAGATATAGTGGAGCTGACCTACGAGCAGTACTTC. Translation gives CSARDIVELTYEQYF.

Concerning this clonotype itself: Just one base apart from a much larger clone, this may be a read error. The rearrangement joins TRBV6-1 to TRBJ2-1; the D gene is possibly TRBD2 (5 bases). This CDR3 is built from 13 residues. Germline-derived CDR1 and CDR2 are MNHNS and SASEGT. Trimming left V 11 bases short and J 6 bases short, with 17 bases between. In nucleotides, the CDR3 is TGTGCCGCCGGGATAGGCTCGCTCAATGAGCAGTTCTTC. Amino acid sequence: CAAGIGSLNEQFF.

This clonotype has a handful of counts. The chain carries TRBV30 and TRBJ2-3, with 7 bases lining up with TRBD2. Germline CDR1 and CDR2: GTSNPN and SVGIG (reference sequence). The V and J ends lost 4 bases and 1 base, in that order; junction bases with no gene match: 8. The CDR3 spans 15 residues. This CDR3 is CAWTAGAKGTDTQYF. The CDR3 DNA is TGTGCCTGGACGGCGGGAGCCAAGGGCACAGATACGCAGTATTTT.

This clonotype was counted at least ten times. The chain is built from TRBV13 and TRBJ2-7, with 11 bases that match TRBD2. V was pared by 0 bases and J by 6 bases, with 4 bases of the junction left unmatched. Germline V CDR1 and CDR2: PRHDT, FYEKMQ (reference sequence). The CDR3 loop spans 15 amino acids. The CDR3 coding sequence is TGTGCCAGCAGCTTAGGACTAGCGGGAGACGCCGAGCAGTACTTC. Translated: CASSLGLAGDAEQYF.

This clonotype came up many times. This rearrangement joins TRBV12-3 or TRBV12-4 to TRBJ2-3, with D hard to call. This CDR3 comprises 14 residues. V was clipped by 7 bases and J by 4 bases, with 15 bases between them. CDR3 sequence (DNA): TGTGCCAGCACCGCTCAAATGGCGCCAGATACGCAGTATTTT. The encoded protein is CASTAQMAPDTQYF.

In its sample, this clonotype was seen many times. The chain links TRBV28 to TRBJ2-1; 13 bases line up with TRBD2. The CDR3 spans 22 residues. CDR1 and CDR2 from the germline V gene are MDHEN and SYDVKM. The V segment lost 1 base and the J segment 0 bases; nucleotides outside the gene matches: 15. In DNA, the CDR3 is TGTGCCAGCAGTTTATCCCTCGGACCGGGACTAGCGGGATCGGGCTCCTACAATGAGCAGTTCTTC. Residues: CASSLSLGPGLAGSGSYNEQFF. The variable domain in full, completed from reference TRBV28 and TRBJ2-1, reads DVKVTQSSRYLVKRTGEKVFLECVQDMDHENMFWYRQDPGLGLRLIYFSYDVKMKEKGDIPEGYSVSREKKERFSLILESASTNQTSMYLCASSLSLGPGLAGSGSYNEQFFGPGTRLTVL.

V is TRBV7-8 and J is TRBJ2-3; perhaps TRBD1 as D (5 bases). The CDR3 length is 15 residues. Germline CDR1 and CDR2: SGHVS and FQNEAQ. V was clipped by 6 bases and J by 2 bases, with 15 bases between them. The CDR3 region has the DNA TGTGCCAGCAGTTCAAGGGGCGCTTACACAGATACGCAGTATTTT. Translating it yields CASSSRGAYTDTQYF.

This chain links TRBV19 with TRBJ1-5, with D uncertain. Germline V gene lookup returns CDR1 LNHDA and CDR2 SQIVND (reference sequence). Trimming removed 5 bases from V and 2 bases from J, with 22 bases in between. The CDR3 loop spans 18 amino acids. This CDR3 reads CASSDGRHWSGGNQPQHF. The CDR3 nucleotides are TGTGCCAGTAGTGACGGACGACATTGGAGTGGCGGCAATCAGCCCCAGCATTTT.

The gene calls are TRBV6-2 or TRBV6-3 and TRBJ2-1; D possibly corresponds to TRBD2 (6 bases). The CDR3 covers 14 residues. Germline V gene sequence: CDR1 MNHEY, CDR2 SVGEGT. Between the trimmed V and J ends, which lost 5 bases and 7 bases, there was a span of 15 bases. CDR3 in amino acids: CASSPGLNINEQFF. CDR3 nucleotide sequence: TGTGCCAGCAGTCCTGGACTAAACATTAATGAGCAGTTCTTC.

The J gene is TRBJ2-7, the V gene TRBV28; D possibly corresponds to TRBD1 (5 bases). The CDR3 is 16 amino acids. Germline V gives CDR1 MDHEN, CDR2 SYDVKM. V dropped 4 bases and J dropped 3 bases, with 19 bases sitting between them. CDR3 residues: CASSYAGFDEFYEQYF. CDR3 DNA sequence: TGTGCCAGCAGTTACGCAGGGTTCGACGAGTTCTACGAGCAGTACTTC.

This clonotype was found many times. The chain joins TRBV28 to TRBJ2-7; 8 bases agree with TRBD1. Germline lookup yields CDR1 MDHEN and CDR2 SYDVKM. V trimming: 4 bases; J trimming: 5 bases; junction bases outside the gene matches: 7. This CDR3 region has 14 residues. Here the CDR3 reads CASSSGQGVHEQYF. CDR3 DNA: TGTGCCAGCAGTTCCGGACAGGGAGTCCACGAGCAGTACTTC.

This clonotype was observed a handful of times. The rearrangement uses TRBV12-3 or TRBV12-4 and TRBJ2-5; 10 bases match TRBD2. The junction had 7 bases not matched to a gene; V was cut back by 2 bases and J by 1 base. The CDR3 consists of 17 residues. CDR3 nucleotide sequence: TGTGCCAGCAGTTTAAGCTTAGCGGGAGGACTCCAAGAGACCCAGTACTTC. Amino acids: CASSLSLAGGLQETQYF.

The chain has TRBV20-1 and TRBJ1-1, with no clear D. V was shortened by 3 bases and J by 2 bases, with 10 bases between the two germline ends. The CDR3 consists of 13 residues. The germline CDR1 and CDR2 sequences are DFQATT and SNEGSKA (reference sequence). CDR3 region: CSASSRINTEAFF. CDR3 DNA: TGCAGTGCTAGTTCCAGGATCAACACTGAAGCTTTCTTT.

This clonotype occurred a few times. The chain combines TRBV20-1 with TRBJ1-1; TRBD1 matches at 10 bases. V shed 5 bases, J shed 5 bases, and the junction held 8 bases outside the gene matches. CDR1 and CDR2 (germline): DFQATT, SNEGSKA (reference sequence). CDR3 length: 14 residues. CDR3 coding DNA: TGCAGTGCTCCACGCGGACAGGGGGGGACTGAAGCTTTCTTT. It yields the protein CSAPRGQGGTEAFF.

The table lists this clonotype with many counts. The rearrangement joins TRBV6-7 to TRBJ2-7; D is possibly TRBD1 (5 bases). TRBV6-7 is given ORF status, its function remaining uncertain. The CDR3 consists of 16 residues. Trimming took off 0 bases at V and 0 bases at J, with 12 bases between the two ends. CDR3 coding DNA: TGTGCCAGCAGTTACTCGAACCAGGGCAGCTCCTACGAGCAGTACTTC. It yields the protein CASSYSNQGSSYEQYF.

This clonotype has ten or more counts. The CDR3: CASSRDAYEQYF. CDR3 nucleotide sequence: TGTGCCAGCAGCCGTGACGCCTACGAGCAGTACTTC. The V and J genes are TRBV7-2 and TRBJ2-7; no clear D. The CDR3 runs 12 residues. The germline V gene has CDR1 SGHTA and CDR2 FQGNSA. Trimming shortened V by 5 bases and J by 2 bases, and 7 bases separated the two germline ends.

This clonotype was seen more than once but under ten times. This chain links TRBV5-1 with TRBJ1-5; 7 bases agree with TRBD1. This CDR3 is 13 amino acids long. V lost 0 bases and J lost 11; bases outside the gene matches: 5. CDR1 SGHRS and CDR2 YFSETQ come from the germline V gene. CDR3 bases: TGCGCCAGCAGCTTGGTTGCAGGGGGGTCCCAGCATTTT. Translation: CASSLVAGGSQHF.

V gene TRBV24-1 combines with J gene TRBJ2-1, with 9 bases that match TRBD1. V dropped 3 bases and J dropped 8; count of bases not matched to a gene: 10. Germline CDR1 reads KGHDR; CDR2 reads SFDVKD. The CDR3 is 16 amino acids. Here the CDR3 reads CATSDPPGQGDHEQFF. In DNA, the CDR3 is TGTGCCACCAGTGATCCACCGGGACAGGGTGATCATGAGCAGTTCTTC.

The chain uses TRBV9 and TRBJ2-7; 9 bases align to TRBD1. CDR1 is SGDLS and CDR2 is YYNGEE in the germline V gene. V lost 0 bases to trimming and J lost 5 bases; unmatched junction nucleotides: 3. CDR3 length equals 14 residues. In DNA, the CDR3 is TGTGCCAGCAGCGTAGGCGGGACAGGGCACGAGCAGTACTTC. This gives the protein CASSVGGTGHEQYF.

The V and J genes are TRBV5-6 and TRBJ1-2; TRBD1 agrees at 7 bases. With V trimmed by 3 bases and J by 4 bases, 9 bases remained unmatched. The CDR3 consists of 15 residues. Germline values: CDR1 SGHDT, CDR2 YYEEEE. CDR3 sequence reads: CASSSLSWTGYGYTF. CDR3 in DNA: TGTGCCAGCAGCTCCCTATCCTGGACAGGCTATGGCTACACCTTC.

At least ten counts were recorded for this clonotype. The chain couples TRBV7-9 to TRBJ2-1; TRBD2 matches 9 bases. Germline-derived CDR1 and CDR2 are SEHNR and FQNEAQ (reference sequence). Trimming cost V 4 bases and J 4 bases; bases outside gene matches: 17. The CDR3 covers 19 residues. CDR3 DNA sequence: TGTGCCAGCAGCTCCACCCCCACCCATAGCGGGAGAGGGTACAATGAGCAGTTCTTC. As protein: CASSSTPTHSGRGYNEQFF.

This clonotype has a count of ten or more. V usage is TRBV5-1 and J usage is TRBJ2-7; weak D call: TRBD2 (6 bases). The CDR3 has 15 residues. Germline lookup yields CDR1 SGHRS and CDR2 YFSETQ. The V and J ends lost 0 bases and 2 bases respectively, with 12 bases between them. DNA of the CDR3: TGCGCCAGCAGCTTGGGGGACTCACACCCCTACGAGCAGTACTTC. As protein: CASSLGDSHPYEQYF. The complete variable domain, with remaining parts taken from reference TRBV5-1 and TRBJ2-7, reads KAGVTQTPRYLIKTRGQQVTLSCSPISGHRSVSWYQQTPGQGLQFLFEYFSETQRNKGNFPGRFSGRQFSNSRSEMNVSTLELGDSALYLCASSLGDSHPYEQYFGPGTRLTVT.